The sequence of this TCR beta chain was determined in a study of blood T cell repertoires in COVID-19. For the study at large: Samples representing acute and convalescent COVID-19 were sourced from the United States, Italy and Spain. Sources were T cells, B-cell-depleted T cells, or PBMCs; the material itself was cDNA or gDNA.

Germline-derived CDR1 and CDR2 are PRHDT and FYEKMQ (reference sequence). This CDR3 spans 13 amino acids. V was cut by 5 bases and J by 2 bases, with 10 bases left in between. Clones were sequenced by immunoSEQ multiplex PCR, and TCRdb holds only the in-frame ones, with some missing. Of 65,000 to 70,000 clones in the sample, approximately 83% were seen once. The gene calls are TRBV13 and TRBJ2-7, with D hard to call. This receptor was identified in an older woman with acute or convalescent COVID-19. The sequenced sample was peripheral blood. The DNA of the CDR3 is TGTGCCAGCAGCGCTAGACGGACCTACGAGCAGTACTTC. Protein: CASSARRTYEQYF.